The rows below give T cell receptor beta chains drawn from one sample of a study of response to subunit inactivated influenza vaccine. One entry per CDR3 protein, called by TCRdb with MiXCR from the RT-PCR reads. The repertoire holds 500,000 or so distinct CDR3 sequences, with over 9.5% as singletons. The sequencing used PBMCs from blood, collected 40 to 50 days after vaccination. These TCRs come from a man aged 45 to 65 who received an inactivated influenza vaccine. Both conserved end residues are part of each CDR3. D genes are given only for firm matches. The size field is filled for only some rows; it gives once, few, many or a size class.

D	J	V	size	CDR3	DNA
TRBD2	TRBJ2-3	TRBV27	-	CASSSITGLAGYTSTDTQYF	TGTGCCAGCAGTTCAATAACCGGACTAGCGGGGTACACTAGCACAGATACGCAGTATTTT
-	TRBJ2-2	TRBV24-1	few	CATRGSGANTGELFF	TGTGCCACCAGGGGCTCCGGGGCGAACACCGGGGAGCTGTTTTTT
TRBD1	TRBJ2-5	TRBV12-3/TRBV12-4	few	CASRSGGPVYF	TGTGCCAGCAGGTCAGGGGGACCCGTGTACTTC
-	TRBJ2-7	TRBV5-1	-	CASSFVQSYEQYF	TGCGCCAGCAGCTTCGTCCAGTCCTACGAGCAGTACTTC
-	TRBJ1-5	TRBV28	-	CASNSGSNQPQHF	TGTGCCAGCAACTCGGGGAGCAATCAGCCCCAGCATTTT
-	TRBJ1-1	TRBV6-1	few	CASIPAGGTEAFF	TGTGCCAGCATACCTGCGGGGGGAACTGAAGCTTTCTTT
-	TRBJ2-6	TRBV12-3/TRBV12-4	few	CASMRAGGANVLTF	TGTGCCAGCATGCGGGCGGGAGGGGCCAACGTCCTGACTTTC
-	TRBJ2-7	TRBV4-1	-	CASSGRDLNSYEQYF	TGCGCCAGCAGCGGCCGGGACCTGAACTCCTACGAGCAGTACTTC
-	TRBJ2-5	TRBV5-1	-	CASNLASAGETQYF	TGCGCCAGCAACTTAGCGTCGGCTGGGGAGACCCAGTACTTC
TRBD1	TRBJ1-1	TRBV12-3/TRBV12-4	-	CASLPGQGRTFF	TGTGCCAGCCTTCCTGGACAGGGAAGGACTTTCTTT
-	TRBJ1-5	TRBV3-1	many	CASSQGLNQPQHF	TGCGCCAGCAGCCAAGGGTTGAATCAGCCCCAGCATTTT
-	TRBJ2-3	TRBV24-1	many	CATSDPNPTGGDTQYF	TGTGCCACCAGTGACCCGAACCCGACAGGAGGAGATACGCAGTATTTT
TRBD1	TRBJ1-2	TRBV2	few	CASGGRDSNYGYTF	TGTGCCAGCGGAGGAAGGGACAGCAACTATGGCTACACCTTC
-	TRBJ2-5	TRBV11-1	many	CASNPRPGTEILVETQYF	TGTGCCAGCAACCCAAGGCCCGGGACGGAAATCCTGGTCGAGACCCAGTACTTC
-	TRBJ1-5	TRBV12-3/TRBV12-4	many	CASSRTGNQPQHF	TGCGCCAGCAGTCGGACGGGCAATCAGCCCCAGCATTTT
-	TRBJ1-1	TRBV5-1	-	CASSPGTAGTEAFF	TGCGCCAGCAGCCCCGGGACTGCGGGAACTGAAGCTTTCTTT
-	TRBJ2-4	TRBV29-1	-	CSVDVPGVKNIQYF	TGCAGCGTTGACGTCCCGGGGGTCAAAAACATTCAGTACTTC
-	TRBJ2-7	TRBV29-1	many	CSATVQGLVYEQYF	TGCAGCGCAACCGTTCAGGGGTTAGTTTACGAGCAGTACTTC
-	TRBJ1-4	TRBV7-2	-	CASSLAPPGTNEKLFF	TGTGCCAGCAGCTTAGCTCCCCCGGGAACTAATGAAAAACTGTTTTTT
-	TRBJ2-3	TRBV7-9	many	CASSPWDTLTDTQYF	TGTGCCAGCAGCCCCTGGGACACTCTTACAGATACGCAGTATTTT
-	TRBJ1-2	TRBV29-1	many	CSVVGPGFTNYGYTF	TGCAGCGTTGTCGGACCCGGGTTCACTAACTATGGCTACACCTTC
TRBD2	TRBJ2-7	TRBV6-2/TRBV6-3	few	CASARKLAGESFYEQYF	TGTGCCAGCGCCCGAAAGCTAGCGGGGGAAAGTTTCTACGAGCAGTACTTC
TRBD2	TRBJ2-3	TRBV25-1	-	CASSEYLTSGETDTQYF	TGTGCCAGCAGTGAATATTTAACTAGCGGAGAGACAGATACGCAGTATTTT
-	TRBJ2-3	TRBV15	many	CATSRVSNPSTDTQYF	TGTGCCACCAGCAGAGTTAGCAATCCTAGCACAGATACGCAGTATTTT
-	TRBJ1-2	TRBV4-1	-	CASSQEGRLGYTF	TGCGCCAGCAGCCAAGAAGGGCGGCTTGGCTACACCTTC
-	TRBJ1-2	TRBV12-3/TRBV12-4	many	CASSSQENYGYTF	TGTGCCAGCAGTTCCCAGGAAAACTATGGCTACACCTTC
-	TRBJ1-1	TRBV3-1	-	CASSRDGYTEAFF	TGTGCCAGCAGCCGGGACGGTTACACTGAAGCTTTCTTT
-	TRBJ2-7	TRBV3-1	-	CASSQLGTSEQYF	TGTGCCAGCAGCCAACTCGGGACCTCCGAGCAGTACTTC
TRBD1	TRBJ1-5	TRBV6-1	many	CASSSPGTGFNQPQHF	TGTGCCAGCAGTAGCCCCGGGACAGGCTTCAATCAGCCCCAGCATTTT
TRBD1	TRBJ2-5	TRBV29-1	few	CSAQTGGRETQYF	TGCAGCGCCCAGACAGGGGGAAGGGAGACCCAGTACTTC
-	TRBJ2-3	TRBV12-3/TRBV12-4	-	CASSFVGQITDTQYF	TGTGCCAGCAGTTTTGTAGGGCAGATCACAGATACGCAGTATTTT
-	TRBJ2-7	TRBV20-1	-	CSAPRTGNEQYF	TGCAGTGCTCCCAGGACTGGAAACGAGCAGTACTTC
-	TRBJ1-5	TRBV6-4	-	CASRDTYNSNQPQHF	TGTGCCAGCAGAGACACTTACAATAGCAATCAGCCCCAGCATTTT
TRBD2	TRBJ2-4	TRBV4-3	-	CASSQDPGTGLDRLYF	TGCGCCAGCAGCCAAGATCCAGGCACCGGACTAGACCGACTGTACTTC
-	TRBJ2-1	TRBV12-3/TRBV12-4	-	CASSLKGSSYNEQFF	TGTGCCAGCAGTTTAAAGGGGAGCTCCTACAATGAGCAGTTCTTC
TRBD1	TRBJ2-3	TRBV6-5	many	CASSYLSGTGLRDTQYF	TGTGCCAGCAGTTACTTATCCGGGACAGGGCTAAGAGATACGCAGTATTTT